These 26 T cell receptor beta chains were all obtained from the same sample, sequenced in a study of radiotherapy plus CTLA-4 blockade in lung cancer. Using immunoSEQ multiplex PCR, the repertoire was profiled, and TCRdb retains in-frame clones only, with some absent. Of roughly 69,000 clones detected, around 77% appear once; the ten largest clones hold approximately 16%. The material sequenced was peripheral blood, taken from a patient treated with radiotherapy plus ipilimumab. These receptors were collected from a human donor with non-small cell lung cancer whose response to radiotherapy plus ipilimumab could not be evaluated. Some clones in this sample may be carry-over from other donors' samples.

This clone was detected only once. The gene calls are TRBV5-4 and TRBJ2-2; the D gene is possibly TRBD2 (6 bases). This CDR3 has 15 amino acids. Germline V CDR1 and CDR2: SGHNT, YYREEE (reference sequence). With 4 bases removed from V and 3 bases from J, the gap between germline ends came to 13 bases. Here the CDR3 reads CASSLPGGYTGELFF. CDR3 DNA: TGTGCCAGCAGCCTCCCCGGGGGTTACACCGGGGAGCTGTTTTTT.

The chain joins TRBV29-1 to TRBJ2-5, with D possibly matching TRBD1 (6 bases). The V gene's germline CDR1 is SQVTM and CDR2 ANQGSEA. This CDR3 is 14 amino acids long. V was trimmed by 3 bases and J by 4 bases, leaving 15 bases between them. The CDR3 sequence is CSVDRGRGGETQYF. DNA for the CDR3: TGCAGCGTTGATCGTGGCCGAGGGGGAGAGACCCAGTACTTC.

The V gene is TRBV11-1, the J gene TRBJ1-2; TRBD1 aligns across 10 bases. The CDR3 consists of 16 residues. CDR1 and CDR2 from the germline V gene are SGHAT and FQDESV (reference sequence). V dropped 3 bases and J dropped 2; count of bases not matched to a gene: 6. The CDR3 here is CASSLETGGLNYGYTF. For the CDR3, the DNA is TGTGCCAGCAGCTTGGAGACAGGGGGCCTCAACTATGGCTACACCTTC.

The genes are TRBV5-1 and TRBJ2-5; D unclear. TRBJ2-7 explains the end of the DNA better; the J call may be wrong. The CDR3 extends over 14 amino acids. Germline CDR1 SGHRS, CDR2 YFSETQ. The CDR3 region has the DNA TGCGCCAGCAGCTTAAATCCCGTGGGCTACGAGCAGTACTTC. Its protein is CASSLNPVGYEQYF.

The chain uses TRBV4-3 and TRBJ2-3; no reliable D call. The CDR3 contains 13 residues. V was shortened by 3 bases and J by 6 bases, with 10 bases between the two germline ends. In germline, CDR1 is LGHNA, CDR2 YSLEER. The CDR3 coding sequence is TGCGCCAGCAGCCACAGGCTCTTGGATACGCAGTATTTT. This encodes CASSHRLLDTQYF.

Only a few counts were recorded for this clone. With a far larger clone one base away, a read error is the likely cause. The sample carries other DNA sequences with the same CDR3. Here the CDR3 reads CASSPGTGEVTQYF. CDR3 in DNA: TGTGCCAGCAGCCCCGGTACAGGGGAAGTCACGCAGTATTTT. The chain combines TRBV7-9 with TRBJ2-3, with 7 bases identical to TRBD1. J gave up 9 bases and V 5 bases, and 11 bases lay outside the gene matches. The germline V gene has CDR1 SEHNR and CDR2 FQNEAQ (reference sequence). The CDR3 is 14 amino acids.

The V and J genes are TRBV12-5 and TRBJ2-7; D gene unclear. V was pared by 5 bases and J by 0 bases, with 14 bases between. The germline CDR1 and CDR2 sequences are LGHNT and FRNRAP. This CDR3 comprises 15 residues. The CDR3 region has the DNA TGTGCTAGTGGTCACCGAGAGGCCTCCTCCTACGAGCAGTACTTC. The encoded protein is CASGHREASSYEQYF.

V is TRBV6-5 and J is TRBJ2-4; D gene ambiguous. Germline CDR1 is MNHEY and CDR2 is SVGAGI. V was shortened by 6 bases and J by 0 bases, with 9 bases between the two germline ends. This CDR3 region has 14 residues. The CDR3 loop reads CASRTEVAKNIQYF. In nucleotides, the CDR3 is TGTGCCAGCAGGACCGAGGTAGCCAAAAACATTCAGTACTTC.

With respect to this clone: At one boundary the junction diverges from the germline segment, which might be a read error. This chain connects TRBV18 to TRBJ1-4; D is undetermined. The CDR3 is 13 amino acids. CDR1 and CDR2 from the germline V gene are KGHSH and LQKENI. The CDR3 spells CASSPRAKEKLFF. CDR3 coding DNA: TGTGCCAGCTCACCACGGGCTAAGGAAAAACTGTTTTTT.

Turning to this clone: At one end, the junction sequence differs from germline, possibly due to a read error. This chain links TRBV18 with TRBJ1-2, with 7 bases identical to TRBD1. The CDR3 runs to 15 residues. From germline, CDR1 is KGHSH and CDR2 LQKENI. As DNA, the CDR3 is TGTGCCAGCTCCCCACCGGGACAGCGCGTCAATGGCTACACCTTC. Protein product: CASSPPGQRVNGYTF. The whole variable domain, remainder taken from reference TRBV18 and TRBJ1-2, is NAGVMQNPRHLVRRRGQEARLRCSPMKGHSHVYWYRQLPEEGLKFMVYLQKENIIDESGMPKERFSAEFPKEGPSILRIQQVVRGDSAAYFCASSPPGQRVNGYTFGSGTRLTVV.

DNA of the CDR3: TGCGCCAGCAGCTTGGGCAGCGGACTGGCCCCCCACACTGAAGCTTTCTTT. Translated, it gives CASSLGSGLAPHTEAFF. This chain uses TRBV5-1 with TRBJ1-1, with D unclear. The V end lost 0 bases, the J end lost 3 bases, and 18 bases lay between the germline ends. Looked up from germline, CDR1 is SGHRS and CDR2 is YFSETQ. The CDR3 spans 17 residues.

This chain joins TRBV9 and TRBJ2-2, with D maybe TRBD2 (5 bases). Germline CDR1 reads SGDLS; CDR2 reads YYNGEE. Trimming removed 0 bases at V and 1 base at J, with 10 bases between. The CDR3 has 16 amino acids. The CDR3, as DNA: TGTGCCAGCAGCGTAGGGAACAGCGGGAACACCGGGGAGCTGTTTTTT. It specifies CASSVGNSGNTGELFF.

The rearrangement uses TRBV6-1 and TRBJ1-5; D is perhaps TRBD1 (6 bases). Germline CDR1 MNHNS, CDR2 SASEGT. Trimming stripped 8 bases from V and 7 bases from J, with 12 bases between. The CDR3 consists of 12 residues. DNA for the CDR3: TGTGCCAGCTCCCGGACAGCCCAGCCCCAGCATTTT. Amino acids: CASSRTAQPQHF.

CDR3 protein: CASSSGGAYNEQFF. CDR3 nucleotide sequence: TGTGCCAGCAGTTCCGGCGGAGCTTACAATGAGCAGTTCTTC. The chain combines TRBV27 with TRBJ2-1; no reliable D call. Per germline, CDR1 MNHEY and CDR2 SMNVEV (reference sequence). This CDR3 region has 14 residues. V shed 4 bases and J shed 4 bases, with 11 bases lying between them.

The chain has TRBV2 and TRBJ2-6, with D hard to call. The germline V and J ends were trimmed by 5 bases and 6 bases, with 5 bases remaining between them. The CDR3 has 12 amino acids. CDR1 and CDR2 from the germline V gene are SNHLY and FYNNEI. CDR3 nucleotide sequence: TGTGCCAGCAGTACGGTGGCCAACGTCCTGACTTTC. Its translation: CASSTVANVLTF.

The chain joins TRBV2 to TRBJ2-1, with TRBD1 identical over 11 bases. Germline lookup yields CDR1 SNHLY and CDR2 FYNNEI. The CDR3 is 15 amino acids. V dropped 4 bases and J dropped 4; count of bases not matched to a gene: 3. The DNA for the CDR3 is TGTGCCAGCAGTGCGGGACAGGGGGGATACAATGAGCAGTTCTTC. Translated, it gives CASSAGQGGYNEQFF.

The rearrangement links TRBV6-5 to TRBJ2-7, with 8 bases matching TRBD1. Per the germline V gene, CDR1 is MNHEY and CDR2 is SVGAGI. Trimming took 6 bases from V and 5 from J; bases not matched to a gene: 9. This CDR3 comprises 14 residues. CDR3 DNA: TGTGCCAGCAGCCACCGCAGGGGGCGAAACGAGCAGTACTTC. Translating it yields CASSHRRGRNEQYF.

The rearrangement joins TRBV9 to TRBJ1-6; D gene unclear. The CDR3 is 14 residues long. Germline CDR1 reads SGDLS; CDR2 reads YYNGEE. V was clipped by 0 bases and J by 5 bases, with 6 bases between them. CDR3 sequence reads: CASSVGPDNSPLHF. As DNA, the CDR3 is TGTGCCAGCAGCGTAGGGCCAGATAATTCACCCCTCCACTTT.

The chain is built from TRBV2 and TRBJ1-5; D not certain. The ends were cut back, 10 bases at V and 2 bases at J, with 15 bases in the middle. Germline lookup yields CDR1 SNHLY and CDR2 FYNNEI. The CDR3 sequence is 14 residues long. The chain's CDR3 is CATAGSAGNQPQHF. DNA of the CDR3: TGTGCCACGGCGGGGAGCGCAGGCAATCAGCCCCAGCATTTT. Full variable domain (rest looked up from reference TRBV2 and TRBJ1-5): EPEVTQTPSHQVTQMGQEVILRCVPISNHLYFYWYRQILGQKVEFLVSFYNNEISEKSEIFDDQFSVERPDGSNFTLKIRSTKLEDSAMYFCATAGSAGNQPQHFGDGTRLSIL.

The chain uses TRBV27 and TRBJ1-2; TRBD1 is a possible D gene (5 bases). V lost 2 bases, J lost 2 bases, and 15 bases lay in between. Germline loops: CDR1 MNHEY, CDR2 SMNVEV (reference sequence). The CDR3 contains 16 residues. DNA for the CDR3: TGTGCCAGCAGTTTAGGGGCCTGGGGCCTGAACTATGGCTACACCTTC. Translation: CASSLGAWGLNYGYTF.

The CDR3 DNA reads TGTGCCAGCAGCCTAAGCGCCTGGACAGCTACTAATGAAAAACTGTTTTTT. It specifies CASSLSAWTATNEKLFF. V usage is TRBV13 and J usage is TRBJ1-4; maybe TRBD1 (6 bases). V was trimmed by 5 bases and J by 2 bases, leaving 18 bases between them. Germline CDR1 PRHDT, CDR2 FYEKMQ (reference sequence). The CDR3 covers 17 residues.

The gene calls are TRBV4-2 and TRBJ1-1, with TRBD1 identical over 7 bases. With V trimmed by 3 bases and J by 0 bases, 7 bases remained unmatched. The germline gives CDR1 LGHNA, CDR2 YNFKEQ. The CDR3 spans 16 residues. The CDR3 coding sequence is TGTGCCAGCAGCCATCGACAGGGAGTATTGAACACTGAAGCTTTCTTT. Protein: CASSHRQGVLNTEAFF.

The rearrangement uses TRBV5-1 and TRBJ2-7; TRBD1 matches 9 bases. Germline V gene data show CDR1 as SGHRS and CDR2 as YFSETQ. V lost 4 bases to trimming and J lost 5 bases; unmatched junction nucleotides: 10. This CDR3 is built from 15 residues. The CDR3 sequence is CASSTLPGQGDEQYF. The CDR3 coding sequence is TGCGCCAGCAGCACCCTTCCGGGACAGGGAGACGAGCAGTACTTC.

The V and J genes are TRBV6-1 and TRBJ1-1; D ambiguous. V lost 3 bases and J lost 5, with 16 bases in between. This CDR3 region has 15 residues. Germline V gene lookup returns CDR1 MNHNS and CDR2 SASEGT. The CDR3, as DNA: TGTGCCAGCAGTGACCCTCCATCGCGGGGTACTGAAGCTTTCTTT. It specifies CASSDPPSRGTEAFF.

The chain recombines TRBV10-3 with TRBJ1-1; 7 bases line up with TRBD1. CDR1 and CDR2 (germline): ENHRY, SYGVKD. V shed 8 bases, J shed 0 bases, and the junction held 3 bases outside the gene matches. The CDR3 length is 13 residues. The CDR3 DNA reads TGTGCCATCGGGACAGCCATGAACACTGAAGCTTTCTTT. Encoded protein: CAIGTAMNTEAFF.

This chain joins TRBV7-9 and TRBJ2-1; weak D call: TRBD1 (6 bases). Germline values: CDR1 SEHNR, CDR2 FQNEAQ (reference sequence). V dropped 5 bases and J dropped 0 bases, with 17 bases sitting between them. This CDR3 comprises 17 residues. CDR3 region: CASSQQPDRSSYNEQFF. The CDR3, as DNA: TGTGCCAGCAGCCAACAACCTGACAGGAGCTCCTACAATGAGCAGTTCTTC. Variable domain in full (rest from reference TRBV7-9 and TRBJ2-1): DTGVSQNPRHKITKRGQNVTFRCDPISEHNRLYWYRQTLGQGPEFLTYFQNEAQLEKSRLLSDRFSAERPKGSFSTLEIQRTEQGDSAMYLCASSQQPDRSSYNEQFFGPGTRLTVL.